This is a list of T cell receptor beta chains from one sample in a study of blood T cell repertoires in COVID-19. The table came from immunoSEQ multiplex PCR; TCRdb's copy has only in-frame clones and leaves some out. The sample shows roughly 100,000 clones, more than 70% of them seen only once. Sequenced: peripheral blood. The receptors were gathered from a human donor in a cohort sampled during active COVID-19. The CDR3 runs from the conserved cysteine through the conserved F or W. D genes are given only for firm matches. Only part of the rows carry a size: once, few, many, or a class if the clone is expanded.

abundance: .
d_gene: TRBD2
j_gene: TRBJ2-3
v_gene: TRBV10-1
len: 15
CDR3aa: CASSPGTRRTDTQYF
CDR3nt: TGCGCCAGCAGTCCCGGGACTAGGCGGACAGATACGCAGTATTTT

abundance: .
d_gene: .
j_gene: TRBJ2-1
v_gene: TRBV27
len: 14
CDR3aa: CASSLAGSYNEQFF
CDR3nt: TGTGCCAGCAGTTTAGCCGGTTCTTACAATGAGCAGTTCTTC

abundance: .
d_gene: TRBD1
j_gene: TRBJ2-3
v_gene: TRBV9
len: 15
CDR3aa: CASSERSGGTDTQYF
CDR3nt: TGTGCCAGCAGCGAGAGATCAGGGGGAACAGATACGCAGTATTTT

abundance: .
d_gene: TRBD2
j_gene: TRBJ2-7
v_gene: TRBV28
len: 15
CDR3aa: CASSLGASGSYEQYF
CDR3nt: TGTGCCAGCAGCCTGGGGGCTAGCGGGTCCTACGAGCAGTACTTC

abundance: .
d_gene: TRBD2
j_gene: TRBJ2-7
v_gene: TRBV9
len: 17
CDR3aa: CASSPPLFSGWPYEQYF
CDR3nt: TGTGCCAGCAGCCCACCCCTTTTTAGCGGGTGGCCCTACGAGCAGTACTTC

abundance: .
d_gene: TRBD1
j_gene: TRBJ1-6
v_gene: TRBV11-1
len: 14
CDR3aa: CASSRQGYNSPLHF
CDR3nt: TGTGCCAGCAGCCGACAGGGCTATAATTCACCCCTCCACTTT

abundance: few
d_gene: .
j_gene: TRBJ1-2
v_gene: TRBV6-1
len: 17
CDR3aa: CASSEALRQAADYGYTF
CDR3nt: TGTGCCAGCAGTGAAGCGCTTCGACAGGCGGCTGACTATGGCTACACCTTC

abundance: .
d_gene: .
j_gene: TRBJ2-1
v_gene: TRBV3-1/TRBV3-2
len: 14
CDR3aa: CASSQGMSSLEQFF
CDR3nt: TGTGCCAGCAGCCAAGGAATGTCTAGCCTTGAGCAGTTCTTC

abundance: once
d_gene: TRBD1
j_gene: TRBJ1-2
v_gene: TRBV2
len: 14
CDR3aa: CASSESQGAGGYTF
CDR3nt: TGTGCCAGCAGTGAAAGCCAGGGGGCCGGTGGCTACACCTTC

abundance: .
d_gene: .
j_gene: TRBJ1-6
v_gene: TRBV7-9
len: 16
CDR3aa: CASSLTNTGLWSPLHF
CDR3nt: TGTGCCAGCAGCTTAACTAATACAGGGTTGTGGTCACCCCTCCACTTT

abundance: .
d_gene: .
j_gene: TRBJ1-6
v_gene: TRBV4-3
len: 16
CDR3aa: CASSPTVGRVDSPLHF
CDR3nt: TGCGCCAGCAGCCCCACTGTGGGCAGGGTGGATTCACCCCTCCACTTT

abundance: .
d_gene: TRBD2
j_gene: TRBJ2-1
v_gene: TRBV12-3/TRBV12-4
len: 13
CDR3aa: CASSWTSAAEQFF
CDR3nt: TGTGCCAGCAGTTGGACTAGCGCGGCTGAGCAGTTCTTC

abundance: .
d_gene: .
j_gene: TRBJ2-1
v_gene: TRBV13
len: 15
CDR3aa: CASSFGRTPYNEQFF
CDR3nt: TGTGCCAGCAGCTTCGGGCGGACTCCCTACAATGAGCAGTTCTTC

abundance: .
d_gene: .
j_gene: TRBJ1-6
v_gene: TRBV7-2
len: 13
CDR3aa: CASSPASGSPLHF
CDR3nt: TGTGCCAGCAGCCCGGCGTCGGGTTCACCCCTCCACTTT

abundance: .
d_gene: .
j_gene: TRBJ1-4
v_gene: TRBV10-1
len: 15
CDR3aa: CASSNHGDFEGKLFF
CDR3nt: TGCGCCAGCAGTAACCACGGGGACTTCGAAGGAAAACTGTTTTTT

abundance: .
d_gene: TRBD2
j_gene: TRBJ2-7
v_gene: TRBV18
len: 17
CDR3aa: CASSPMSPSGDYYEQYF
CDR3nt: TGTGCCAGCTCACCAATGAGTCCTAGCGGGGATTACTACGAGCAGTACTTC

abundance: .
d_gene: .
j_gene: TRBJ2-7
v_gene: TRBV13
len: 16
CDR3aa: CASSLGRARGSYEQYF
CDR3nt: TGTGCCAGCAGCTTAGGAAGGGCCAGGGGATCCTACGAGCAGTACTTC

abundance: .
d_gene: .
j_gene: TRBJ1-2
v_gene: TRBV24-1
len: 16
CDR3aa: CATSEGSEQPGYGYTF
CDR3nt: TGTGCCACCAGTGAAGGTTCGGAACAGCCAGGCTATGGCTACACCTTC

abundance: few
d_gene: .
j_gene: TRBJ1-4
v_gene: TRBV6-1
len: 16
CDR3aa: CASSEGAIPPREKLFF
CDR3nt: TGTGCCAGCAGTGAAGGGGCCATTCCACCCCGCGAAAAACTGTTTTTT

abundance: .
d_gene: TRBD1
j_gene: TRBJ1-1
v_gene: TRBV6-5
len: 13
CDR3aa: CASSSTGPTEAFF
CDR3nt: TGTGCCAGCAGTTCGACAGGGCCCACTGAAGCTTTCTTT

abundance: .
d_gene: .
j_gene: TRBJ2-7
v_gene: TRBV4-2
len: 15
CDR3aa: CASTSTRAETYEQYF
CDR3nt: TGTGCCAGCACCTCCACGCGGGCAGAAACCTACGAGCAGTACTTC

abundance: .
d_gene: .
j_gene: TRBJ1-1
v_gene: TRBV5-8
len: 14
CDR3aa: CASSLGQKNTEAFF
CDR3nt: TGTGCCAGCAGCTTGGGACAGAAGAACACTGAAGCTTTCTTT

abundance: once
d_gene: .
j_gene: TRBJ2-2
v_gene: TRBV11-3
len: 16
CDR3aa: CASSTGRRRGGGELFF
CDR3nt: TGTGCCAGCAGTACTGGTCGCAGGAGGGGGGGCGGGGAGCTGTTTTTT

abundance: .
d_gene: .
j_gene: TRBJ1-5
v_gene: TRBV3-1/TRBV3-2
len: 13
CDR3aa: CASSQDLYRAQHF
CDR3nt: TGTGCCAGCAGCCAAGATCTATATCGGGCCCAGCATTTT

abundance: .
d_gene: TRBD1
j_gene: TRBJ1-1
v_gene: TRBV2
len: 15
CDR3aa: CATSRGQGVNTEAFF
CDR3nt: TGTGCCACCTCAAGGGGACAGGGGGTTAACACTGAAGCTTTCTTT

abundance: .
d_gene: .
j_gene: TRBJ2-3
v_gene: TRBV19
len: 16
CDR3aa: CASSSRGWLSTDTQYF
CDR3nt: TGTGCCAGTAGTTCTAGAGGTTGGCTTAGCACAGATACGCAGTATTTT

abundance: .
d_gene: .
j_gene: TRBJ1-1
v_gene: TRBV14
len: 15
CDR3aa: CASSLMGGGFPEAFF
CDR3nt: TGTGCCAGCAGCCTTATGGGGGGGGGATTCCCTGAAGCTTTCTTT

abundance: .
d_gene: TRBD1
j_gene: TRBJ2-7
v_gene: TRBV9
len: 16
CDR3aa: CASSVSPGQGPYEQYF
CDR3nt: TGTGCCAGCAGCGTGTCGCCGGGACAGGGCCCCTACGAGCAGTACTTC

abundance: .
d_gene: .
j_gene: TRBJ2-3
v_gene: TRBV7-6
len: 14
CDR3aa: CASSRYGSADTQYF
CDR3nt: TGTGCCAGCAGTCGGTACGGGAGTGCAGATACGCAGTATTTT

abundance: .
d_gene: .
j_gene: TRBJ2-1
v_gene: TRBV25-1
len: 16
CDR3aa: CASSGWSIGEGNEQFF
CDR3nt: TGTGCCAGCAGTGGGTGGTCAATAGGGGAAGGCAATGAGCAGTTCTTC

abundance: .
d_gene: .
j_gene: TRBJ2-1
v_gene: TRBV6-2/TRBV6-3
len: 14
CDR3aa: CASSYSLPSVEQFF
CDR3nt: TGTGCCAGCAGTTACTCTCTTCCTAGCGTAGAGCAGTTCTTC

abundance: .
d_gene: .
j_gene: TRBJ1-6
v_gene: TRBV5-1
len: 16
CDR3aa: CASSLSGVGGNSPLHF
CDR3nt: TGCGCCAGCAGCTTGTCAGGGGTTGGTGGTAATTCACCCCTCCACTTT

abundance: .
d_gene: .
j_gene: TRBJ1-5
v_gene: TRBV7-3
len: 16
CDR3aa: CASNRTGWESNQPQHF
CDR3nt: TGTGCCAGCAACCGGACGGGGTGGGAAAGCAATCAGCCCCAGCATTTT

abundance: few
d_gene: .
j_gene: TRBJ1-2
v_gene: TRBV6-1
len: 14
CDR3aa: CASSEIGGLYGYTF
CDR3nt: TGTGCCAGCAGTGAAATTGGAGGGTTATATGGCTACACCTTC

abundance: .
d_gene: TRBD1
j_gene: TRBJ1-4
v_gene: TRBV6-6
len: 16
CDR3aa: CASSGGQVATNEKLFF
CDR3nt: TGTGCCAGCAGTGGCGGACAGGTCGCAACTAATGAAAAACTGTTTTTT